This entry is about one TCR beta chain. Its antigen is not known. The data are from a study of spatial heterogeneity in lung cancer. Whole-study findings and limits: Tumoral mutation counts were tracked by counts of expanded intratumoral alpha and beta TCRs.

Indicated time point: sample taken at primary tumor resection. In TCRdb, the 5' RACE reads were re-called with MiXCR into one record per CDR3 protein. The sample contains under 4,000 distinct CDR3 sequences, roughly 5.2% of which appear only once. The TCR was taken from a female donor with early-stage non-small cell lung cancer. The sequencing used lung tumor tissue, collected at surgery.

The chain's CDR3 is CASSYTSRISYEQYF. The CDR3 bases are TGTGCCAGCAGTTACACCAGCCGGATCTCCTACGAGCAGTACTTC. The chain links TRBV28 to TRBJ2-7; no firm D call. Germline CDR1 is MDHEN and CDR2 is SYDVKM. V was shortened by 4 bases and J by 0 bases, with 13 bases between the two germline ends. This CDR3 spans 15 amino acids.